These 28 T cell receptor beta chains originate from one sample sequenced in a study of T cells after yellow fever vaccination. MiXCR, applied by TCRdb to the 5' RACE reads, yields one record per CDR3 protein. The sample lists roughly 79,000 distinct CDR3 sequences, under 9.5% occurring once. The sequencing here drew on CD8+ T cells sorted from PBMCs, taken approximately 11 days after the first yellow fever vaccination. These receptors were taken from a man younger than 30 who received the YFV17D yellow fever vaccine.

The table lists this clonotype with many counts. This rearrangement joins TRBV5-1 to TRBJ1-5, with D possibly TRBD1 on 5 matching bases. The CDR3 has 15 amino acids. Trimming cost V 0 bases and J 3 bases, with 10 bases left between them. Germline CDR1 and CDR2: SGHRS and YFSETQ. The CDR3: CASSLDGGDNQPQHF. As DNA, the CDR3 is TGCGCCAGCAGCTTGGACGGGGGAGACAATCAGCCCCAGCATTTT.

This clonotype was observed many times. The V and J genes are TRBV6-2 or TRBV6-3 and TRBJ2-7; 8 bases are a match to TRBD1. Germline assignment: CDR1 MNHEY and CDR2 SVGEGT. V lost 2 bases to trimming and J lost 4 bases; unmatched junction nucleotides: 13. The CDR3 runs to 17 residues. This CDR3 is CASSYPGQAFLSYEQYF. The CDR3 DNA is TGTGCCAGCAGTTACCCGGGACAGGCTTTCCTTTCTTACGAGCAGTACTTC.

This clonotype occurred many times. The chain has TRBV4-3 and TRBJ2-1, with D unclear. Germline V gene sequence: CDR1 LGHNA, CDR2 YSLEER. V lost 0 bases, J lost 0 bases, and 12 bases lay in between. This CDR3 region has 17 residues. CDR3: CASSQDAILVSYNEQFF. CDR3 coding DNA: TGCGCCAGCAGCCAAGATGCGATCCTAGTCTCCTACAATGAGCAGTTCTTC.

Ten or more counts support this clonotype. The chain couples TRBV20-1 to TRBJ2-3; the D gene is possibly TRBD1 (6 bases). CDR3 length equals 13 residues. Trimming stripped 4 bases from V and 3 bases from J, with 11 bases between. CDR1 and CDR2 from the germline V gene are DFQATT and SNEGSKA (reference sequence). CDR3 bases: TGCAGTGCTATGGGGGCGGAGACAGATACGCAGTATTTT. This translates into CSAMGAETDTQYF.

J is TRBJ2-1 and V is TRBV20-1; 14 positions match TRBD2. The V gene end was trimmed by 5 bases and the J gene end by 4 bases; junction bases not matched to a gene: 1. Germline values: CDR1 DFQATT, CDR2 SNEGSKA (reference sequence). The CDR3 sequence is 14 residues long. CDR3 residues: CSAGTSGGYNEQFF. The CDR3 DNA sequence: TGCAGTGCTGGGACTAGCGGGGGATACAATGAGCAGTTCTTC.

This clonotype was detected a few times. The chain carries TRBV9 and TRBJ2-1; the D gene is possibly TRBD2 (6 bases). Per the germline V gene, CDR1 is SGDLS and CDR2 is YYNGEE. This CDR3 region has 15 residues. V lost 7 bases to trimming and J lost 4 bases, with 18 bases between them. The CDR3 loop is CASGLGGARYNEQFF. Written as DNA, the CDR3 is TGTGCCAGCGGACTGGGCGGGGCCAGGTACAATGAGCAGTTCTTC.

A few counts support this clonotype. The chain employs TRBV4-3 and TRBJ1-2, with 7 bases lining up with TRBD1. Germline CDR1 and CDR2: LGHNA and YSLEER. With V trimmed by 0 bases and J by 1 base, 2 bases remained unmatched. This CDR3 region has 15 residues. This CDR3 reads CASSQDGTVNYGYTF. The CDR3 DNA reads TGCGCCAGCAGCCAAGATGGGACAGTTAACTATGGCTACACCTTC.

This clonotype was seen many times. The V and J genes are TRBV5-1 and TRBJ2-2, with TRBD1 matching 7 bases. CDR1 and CDR2 (germline): SGHRS, YFSETQ. CDR3 size: 18 residues. Trimming at V came to 4 bases and at J to 0 bases, leaving 12 bases not matched to a gene. In DNA, the CDR3 is TGCGCCAGCAGCCCGACCCCGGGACAGCAAACGAACACCGGGGAGCTGTTTTTT. This sequence encodes CASSPTPGQQTNTGELFF.

In its sample, this clonotype was seen many times. This chain joins TRBV6-2 or TRBV6-3 and TRBJ2-7; D uncertain. Trimming stripped 0 bases from V and 3 bases from J, with 6 bases between. The germline gives CDR1 MNHEY, CDR2 SVGEGT. This CDR3 has 13 amino acids. CDR3 nucleotide sequence: TGTGCCAGCAGTTACTCCTTGGGCTACGAGCAGTACGTC. Its protein is CASSYSLGYEQYV.

This clonotype came up many times. The J gene is TRBJ2-1, the V gene TRBV5-1; 10 bases are a match to TRBD1. Germline-derived CDR1 and CDR2 are SGHRS and YFSETQ. Germline trimming cut 4 bases from V and 7 bases from J; bases unmatched to any gene: 2. This CDR3 region has 13 residues. The CDR3 bases are TGCGCCAGCAGCCGGGACAGGGGAAATGAGCAGTTCTTC. It codes for CASSRDRGNEQFF.

There are many counts of this clonotype. The gene calls are TRBV7-2 and TRBJ2-7, with TRBD1 matching 10 bases. CDR1 is SGHTA, CDR2 FQGNSA, per germline. The CDR3 runs to 14 residues. V shed 5 bases, J shed 3 bases, and the junction held 4 bases outside the gene matches. CDR3 nucleotides: TGTGCCAGCAGCAGAGGGACAGGGGTCTACGAGCAGTACTTC. This encodes CASSRGTGVYEQYF. The whole variable domain, filled in from reference TRBV7-2 and TRBJ2-7, reads GAGVSQSPSNKVTEKGKDVELRCDPISGHTALYWYRQSLGQGLEFLIYFQGNSAPDKSGLPSDRFSAERTGGSVSTLTIQRTQQEDSAVYLCASSRGTGVYEQYFGPGTRLTVT.

At least ten counts were recorded for this clonotype. The chain joins TRBV20-1 to TRBJ1-2; D is undetermined. Trimming shortened V by 5 bases and J by 7 bases, and 17 bases separated the two germline ends. CDR1 is DFQATT and CDR2 is SNEGSKA in the germline V gene (reference sequence). The CDR3 length is 13 residues. The CDR3 nucleotides are TGCAGTGCTTCAAGCAAACAAGGCAGTGGCTACACCTTC. Its translation is CSASSKQGSGYTF.

This clonotype was seen ten or more times. The CDR3 spells CASTRGGDQPQHF. As DNA, the CDR3 is TGTGCCAGCACGAGAGGGGGGGATCAGCCCCAGCATTTT. This chain uses TRBV6-6 with TRBJ1-5; weak D call: TRBD1 (6 bases). V gave up 7 bases and J gave up 5 bases, with 12 bases separating them. CDR1 and CDR2 (germline): MNHNY, SVGAGI (reference sequence). CDR3 length: 13 residues.

This clonotype was recorded many times. The chain employs TRBV12-3 or TRBV12-4 and TRBJ1-1, with a tentative D call TRBD1 (5 bases). V lost 3 bases and J 5 bases, leaving 13 bases between the germline ends. The CDR3 covers 14 residues. CDR3 DNA sequence: TGTGCCAGCAGTTTTACAGGCTGGGGTACTGAAGCTTTCTTT. Encoded protein: CASSFTGWGTEAFF.

This clonotype was counted between two and nine times. The V gene is TRBV15, the J gene TRBJ2-3; 8 nucleotides line up with TRBD2. V lost 8 bases, J lost 4 bases, and 17 bases stayed unmatched. The CDR3 is 17 residues long. From germline, CDR1 is LNHNV and CDR2 YYDKDF (reference sequence). The CDR3 DNA is TGTGCCACCGGGCTCTTTGGACTAGCCCGGGGGCCAGATACGCAGTATTTT. Its protein product is CATGLFGLARGPDTQYF.

This clonotype was detected many times. This chain links TRBV29-1 with TRBJ2-2; D may be TRBD1 (5 bases). CDR1 is SQVTM, CDR2 ANQGSEA, per germline. Trimming took off 6 bases at V and 6 bases at J, with 14 bases between the two ends. This CDR3 contains 13 residues. The CDR3 sequence is CSVIGARAGELFF. As DNA, the CDR3 is TGCAGCGTCATTGGGGCAAGGGCCGGGGAGCTGTTTTTT.

In its sample, this clonotype is medium-sized. This sequence joins TRBV4-3 and TRBJ2-7; D perhaps matches TRBD1 (5 bases). The CDR3 has 13 residues. Per germline, CDR1 LGHNA and CDR2 YSLEER. V shed 4 bases and J shed 2 bases, with 9 bases lying between them. In DNA, the CDR3 is TGCGCCAGCAGCCCCTCACAGGCCTACGAGCAGTACTTC. It translates to CASSPSQAYEQYF.

The table lists this clonotype with many counts. V is TRBV6-6 and J is TRBJ2-1, with D possibly being TRBD1 (5 bases). Germline lookup yields CDR1 MNHNY and CDR2 SVGAGI (reference sequence). V was shortened by 10 bases and J by 6 bases, with 13 bases between the two germline ends. This CDR3 has 12 amino acids. The CDR3 region has the DNA TGTGCCATCAGCAGGGTCCTCAATGAGCAGTTCTTC. This translates into CAISRVLNEQFF.

This clonotype appeared many times. This chain links TRBV3-1 with TRBJ2-1; 7 nucleotides align to TRBD1. The CDR3 covers 15 residues. Germline CDR1 is LGHDT and CDR2 is YNNKEL (reference sequence). The ends lost 6 bases at V and 4 bases at J; junction bases unmatched: 9. The CDR3, as DNA: TGTGCCAGCAGTCTAGCAGGGGGAAGTTACAATGAGCAGTTCTTC. It codes for CASSLAGGSYNEQFF.

This clonotype was found a few times. The chain has TRBV7-9 and TRBJ1-1, with D possibly being TRBD1 (5 bases). V lost 5 bases and J 4 bases, leaving 17 bases between the germline ends. Germline V gives CDR1 SEHNR, CDR2 FQNEAQ (reference sequence). CDR3 length: 15 amino acids. CDR3 region: CASSVVQGGGTEAFF. The CDR3 coding sequence is TGTGCCAGCAGCGTAGTTCAGGGCGGCGGCACTGAAGCTTTCTTT.

Ten or more counts support this clonotype. This rearrangement joins TRBV5-1 to TRBJ2-5, with D perhaps matching TRBD1 (6 bases). V shed 5 bases and J shed 5 bases, with 13 bases lying between them. The CDR3 has 13 residues. Germline loops: CDR1 SGHRS, CDR2 YFSETQ. CDR3 sequence reads: CASRQQGWETQYF. CDR3 nucleotide sequence: TGCGCCAGCAGACAACAGGGCTGGGAGACCCAGTACTTC.

This clonotype was counted ten times or more. This chain joins TRBV4-2 and TRBJ1-1, with D perhaps TRBD1 (6 bases). Per germline, CDR1 LGHNA and CDR2 YNFKEQ. The CDR3 consists of 12 residues. V lost 4 bases to trimming and J lost 5 bases, with 8 bases between them. The CDR3 DNA sequence: TGTGCCAGCAGCCTCACAGGGACTGAAGCTTTCTTT. Amino acid sequence: CASSLTGTEAFF.

In its sample, this clonotype was seen many times. This chain connects TRBV20-1 to TRBJ1-1, with a possible D match to TRBD1 (5 bases). The CDR3 is 14 amino acids. The germline V gene encodes CDR1 DFQATT and CDR2 SNEGSKA (reference sequence). With 6 bases removed from V and 0 bases from J, the gap between germline ends came to 14 bases. CDR3 region: CSAPREGMNTEAFF. The CDR3 DNA sequence: TGCAGTGCACCCCGGGAGGGGATGAACACTGAAGCTTTCTTT.

CDR3 DNA: TGTGCCAGCAGCCCAAGGACAGGGCTCTTCTACGAGCAGTACGTC. It codes for CASSPRTGLFYEQYV. The chain is built from TRBV7-9 and TRBJ2-7, with TRBD1 matching over 8 bases. V shed 5 bases, J shed 3 bases, and the junction held 9 bases outside the gene matches. This CDR3 is 15 amino acids long. Germline V gene sequence: CDR1 SEHNR, CDR2 FQNEAQ (reference sequence).

This chain joins TRBV7-2 and TRBJ2-3; tentative D call: TRBD2 (6 bases). Germline V gene data show CDR1 as SGHTA and CDR2 as FQGNSA. The ends were cut back, 1 base at V and 0 bases at J, with 17 bases in the middle. The CDR3 has 18 residues. The CDR3 DNA is TGTGCCAGCAGCTTAGGGCGTGTGCGGGGTCCTAGCACAGATACGCAGTATTTT. This gives the protein CASSLGRVRGPSTDTQYF.

This clonotype was picked up one time. V is TRBV12-3 or TRBV12-4 and J is TRBJ2-1; D gene uncertain. The ends were cut back, 0 bases at V and 3 bases at J, with 6 bases in the middle. The CDR3 extends over 14 amino acids. The CDR3 sequence is CASSLAQSYNEQFF. The CDR3, as DNA: TGTGCCAGCAGTTTAGCACAGAGCTACAATGAGCAGTTCTTC.

This clonotype appeared a few times. The rearrangement uses TRBV27 and TRBJ1-1; perhaps TRBD1 as D (6 bases). This CDR3 region has 13 residues. Germline CDR1 is MNHEY and CDR2 is SMNVEV (reference sequence). V lost 8 bases and J 1 base, leaving 11 bases between the germline ends. The CDR3 protein is CASWMGQNTEAFF. The CDR3 DNA reads TGTGCCAGCTGGATGGGACAGAACACTGAAGCTTTCTTT.

This clonotype was detected many times. The J gene is TRBJ2-3, the V gene TRBV4-3; D perhaps matches TRBD1 (6 bases). Trimming took off 4 bases at V and 4 bases at J, with 15 bases between the two ends. From germline, CDR1 is LGHNA and CDR2 YSLEER. This CDR3 is 15 amino acids long. CDR3 protein: CASSRGRGMADTQYF. CDR3 nucleotide sequence: TGCGCCAGCAGCCGGGGAAGGGGGATGGCAGATACGCAGTATTTT.